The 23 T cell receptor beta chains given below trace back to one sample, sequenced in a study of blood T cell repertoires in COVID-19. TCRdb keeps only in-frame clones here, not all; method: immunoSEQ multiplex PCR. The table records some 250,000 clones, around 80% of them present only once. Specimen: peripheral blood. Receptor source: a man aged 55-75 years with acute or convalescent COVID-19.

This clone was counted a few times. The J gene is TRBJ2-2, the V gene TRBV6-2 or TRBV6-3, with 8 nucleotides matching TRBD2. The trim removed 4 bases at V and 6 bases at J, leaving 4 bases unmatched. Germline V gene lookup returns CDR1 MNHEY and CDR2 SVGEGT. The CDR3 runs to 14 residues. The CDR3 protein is CASSFTSGAGELFF. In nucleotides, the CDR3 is TGTGCCAGCAGTTTTACTAGCGGAGCCGGGGAGCTGTTTTTT.

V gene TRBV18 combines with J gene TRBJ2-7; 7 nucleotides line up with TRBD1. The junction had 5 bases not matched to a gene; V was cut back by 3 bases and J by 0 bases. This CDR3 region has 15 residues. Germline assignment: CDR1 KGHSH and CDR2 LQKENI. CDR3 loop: CASSPQGDGSYEQYF. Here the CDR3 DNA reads TGTGCCAGCTCACCCCAGGGGGACGGCTCCTACGAGCAGTACTTC.

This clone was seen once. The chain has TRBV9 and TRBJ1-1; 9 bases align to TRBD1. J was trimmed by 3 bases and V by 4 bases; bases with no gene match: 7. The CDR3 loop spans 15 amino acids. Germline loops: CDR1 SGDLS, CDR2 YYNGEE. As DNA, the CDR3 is TGTGCCAGCAGCCCACAGGGGGCAGGGGACACTGAAGCTTTCTTT. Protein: CASSPQGAGDTEAFF.

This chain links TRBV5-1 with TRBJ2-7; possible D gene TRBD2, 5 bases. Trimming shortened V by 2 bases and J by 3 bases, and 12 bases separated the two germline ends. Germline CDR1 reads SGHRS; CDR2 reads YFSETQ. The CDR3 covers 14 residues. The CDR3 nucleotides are TGCGCCAGCAGCTTCCGGGGTGGGGACTACGAGCAGTACTTC. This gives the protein CASSFRGGDYEQYF.

The CDR3 DNA reads TGTGCCAGCAGCTTGGCGGGAGAGGGACCATCCAATCAGCCCCAGCATTTT. It is translated as CASSLAGEGPSNQPQHF. The chain couples TRBV5-6 to TRBJ1-5, with a weak D call TRBD1 (5 bases). Trimming pared 0 bases from V and 3 bases from J, leaving 16 bases between. CDR1 SGHDT and CDR2 YYEEEE come from the germline V gene. The CDR3 runs to 17 residues.

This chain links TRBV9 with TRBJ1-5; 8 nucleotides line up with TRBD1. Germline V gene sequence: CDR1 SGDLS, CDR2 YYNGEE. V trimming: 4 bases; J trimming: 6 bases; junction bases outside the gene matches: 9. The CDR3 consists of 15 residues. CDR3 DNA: TGTGCCAGCAGCCAGGGGCAGGGGGCTGGTCAGCCCCAGCATTTT. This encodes CASSQGQGAGQPQHF.

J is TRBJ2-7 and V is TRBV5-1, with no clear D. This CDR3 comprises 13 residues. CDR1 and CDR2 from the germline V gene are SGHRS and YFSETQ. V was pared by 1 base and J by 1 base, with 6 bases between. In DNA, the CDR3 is TGCGCCAGCAGCTTGACCGGTTCCTACGAGCAGTACTTC. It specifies CASSLTGSYEQYF.

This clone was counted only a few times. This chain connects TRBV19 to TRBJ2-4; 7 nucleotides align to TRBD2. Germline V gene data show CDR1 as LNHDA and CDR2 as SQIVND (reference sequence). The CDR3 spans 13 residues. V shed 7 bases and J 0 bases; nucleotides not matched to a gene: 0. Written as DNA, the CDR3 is TGTGCCAGTACTAGCGGAGCCAAAAACATTCAGTACTTC. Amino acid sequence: CASTSGAKNIQYF.

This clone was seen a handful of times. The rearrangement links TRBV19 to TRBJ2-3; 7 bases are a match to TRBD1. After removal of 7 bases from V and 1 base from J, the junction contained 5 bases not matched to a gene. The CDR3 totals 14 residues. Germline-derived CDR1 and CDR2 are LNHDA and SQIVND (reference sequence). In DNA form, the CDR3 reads TGTGCCAGTACCAGACAGGGCGGCACAGATACGCAGTATTTT. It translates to CASTRQGGTDTQYF.

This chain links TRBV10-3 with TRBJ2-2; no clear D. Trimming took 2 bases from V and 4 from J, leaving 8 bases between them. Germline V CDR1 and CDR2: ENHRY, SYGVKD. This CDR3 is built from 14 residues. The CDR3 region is CAISERGTTGELFF. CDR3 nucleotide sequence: TGTGCCATCAGTGAGCGAGGTACCACCGGGGAGCTGTTTTTT.

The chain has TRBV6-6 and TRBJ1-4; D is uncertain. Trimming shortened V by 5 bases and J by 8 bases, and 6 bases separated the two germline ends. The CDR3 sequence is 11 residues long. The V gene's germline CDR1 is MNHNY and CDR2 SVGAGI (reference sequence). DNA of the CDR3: TGTGCCAGCAGTATCGGGGAAAAACTGTTTTTT. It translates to CASSIGEKLFF.

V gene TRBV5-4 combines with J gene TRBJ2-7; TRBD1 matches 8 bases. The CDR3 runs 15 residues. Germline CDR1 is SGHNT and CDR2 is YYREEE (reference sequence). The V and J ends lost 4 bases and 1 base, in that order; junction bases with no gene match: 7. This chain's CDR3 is CASSTPGTGSYEQYF. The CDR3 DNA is TGTGCCAGCAGCACCCCCGGGACAGGATCCTACGAGCAGTACTTC.

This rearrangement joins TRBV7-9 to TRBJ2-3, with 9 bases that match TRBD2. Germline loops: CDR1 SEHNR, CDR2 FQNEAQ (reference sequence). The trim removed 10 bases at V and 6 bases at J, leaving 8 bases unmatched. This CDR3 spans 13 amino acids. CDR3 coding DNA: TGTGCCACTATAGCGGGAGCAGGGGATACGCAGTATTTT. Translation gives CATIAGAGDTQYF.

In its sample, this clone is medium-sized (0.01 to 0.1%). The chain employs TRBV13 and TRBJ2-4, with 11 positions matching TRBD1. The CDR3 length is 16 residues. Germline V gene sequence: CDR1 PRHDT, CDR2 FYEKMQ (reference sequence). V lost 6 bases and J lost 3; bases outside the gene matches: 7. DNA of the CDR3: TGTGCCAGCAGATGGAAGGGACAGGGGGTCAAAAACATTCAGTACTTC. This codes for CASRWKGQGVKNIQYF.

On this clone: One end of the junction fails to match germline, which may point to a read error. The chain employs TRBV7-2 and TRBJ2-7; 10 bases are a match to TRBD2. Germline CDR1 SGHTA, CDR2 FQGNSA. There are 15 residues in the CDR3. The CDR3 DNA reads TGTGCCAGCAGCCTAGCCGGACTAGCGGTTCACGAGCAGTACTTC. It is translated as CASSLAGLAVHEQYF.

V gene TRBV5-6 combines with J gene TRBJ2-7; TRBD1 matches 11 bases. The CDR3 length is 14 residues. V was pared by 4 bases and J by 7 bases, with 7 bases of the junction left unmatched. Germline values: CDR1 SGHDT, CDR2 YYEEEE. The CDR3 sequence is CASSPDRGLGEQYF. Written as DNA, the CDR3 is TGTGCCAGCAGCCCGGACAGGGGGCTCGGGGAGCAGTACTTC.

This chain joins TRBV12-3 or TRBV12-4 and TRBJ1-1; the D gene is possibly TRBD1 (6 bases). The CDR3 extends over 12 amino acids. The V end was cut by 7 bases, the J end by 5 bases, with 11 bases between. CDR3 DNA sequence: TGTGCCAGCACGCAGGGGTGGACTGAAGCTTTCTTT. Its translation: CASTQGWTEAFF.

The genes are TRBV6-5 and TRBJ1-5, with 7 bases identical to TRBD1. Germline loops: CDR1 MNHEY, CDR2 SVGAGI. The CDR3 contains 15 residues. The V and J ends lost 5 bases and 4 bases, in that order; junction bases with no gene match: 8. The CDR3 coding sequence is TGTGCCAGCAGTAGGTCGACAGGGCGTAATCAGCCCCAGCATTTT. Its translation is CASSRSTGRNQPQHF.

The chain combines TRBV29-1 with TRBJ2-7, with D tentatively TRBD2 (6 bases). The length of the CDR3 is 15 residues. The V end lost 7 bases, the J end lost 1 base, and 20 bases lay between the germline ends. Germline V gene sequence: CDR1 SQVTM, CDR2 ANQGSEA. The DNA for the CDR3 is TGCAGCGCAATTGACCGGGGGACTCCTTCCTACGAGCAGTACTTC. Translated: CSAIDRGTPSYEQYF.

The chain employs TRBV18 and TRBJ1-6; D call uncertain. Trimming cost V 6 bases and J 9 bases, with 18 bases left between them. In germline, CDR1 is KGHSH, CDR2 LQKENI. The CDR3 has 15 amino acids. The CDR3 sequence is CASSQEGSPSSPLHF. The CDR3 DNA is TGTGCCAGCTCGCAAGAGGGCAGTCCCTCTTCACCCCTCCACTTT.

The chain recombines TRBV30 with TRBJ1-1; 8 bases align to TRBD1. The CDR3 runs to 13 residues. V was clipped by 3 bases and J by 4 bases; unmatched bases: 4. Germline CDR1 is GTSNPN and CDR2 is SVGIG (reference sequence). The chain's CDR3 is CAWSRTGGTEAFF. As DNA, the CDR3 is TGTGCCTGGAGCCGTACAGGGGGCACTGAAGCTTTCTTT.

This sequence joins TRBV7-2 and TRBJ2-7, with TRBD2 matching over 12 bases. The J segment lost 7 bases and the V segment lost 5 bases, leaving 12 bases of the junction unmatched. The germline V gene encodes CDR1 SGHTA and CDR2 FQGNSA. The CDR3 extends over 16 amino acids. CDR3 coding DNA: TGTGCCAGCAGCCCGCCTAGCGGGAGGGCCGGACGGGAGCAGTACTTC. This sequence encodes CASSPPSGRAGREQYF.

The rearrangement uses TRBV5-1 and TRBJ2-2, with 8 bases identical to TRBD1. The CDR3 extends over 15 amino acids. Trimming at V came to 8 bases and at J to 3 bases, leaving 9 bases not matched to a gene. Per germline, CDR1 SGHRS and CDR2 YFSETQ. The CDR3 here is CASKRQGRDTGELFF. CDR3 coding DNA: TGCGCCAGTAAGAGACAGGGGAGAGACACCGGGGAGCTGTTTTTT.